These 32 T cell receptor beta chains share one sample of origin, sequenced in a study of blood T cells in healthy people across ages. A second PCR, run for about 7 to 11 cycles, used a sample-barcoded 5' primer plus a J-beta primer mix. MiXCR, run by TCRdb on the 5' RACE reads, gives a single entry per CDR3 protein. The data show around 1,000,000 distinct CDR3 sequences, with around 25% seen just once and about 0.72% held by the top ten. This sample was also put to use in a study of T cells of mothers and their children.

The specimen was blood. All receptors derive from a girl aged 2-15 years in good health.

This clonotype turned up a few times. The rearrangement joins TRBV10-3 to TRBJ1-1, with D possibly matching TRBD1 (6 bases). Trimming removed 6 bases from V and 0 bases from J, with 17 bases in between. This CDR3 contains 16 residues. Germline values: CDR1 ENHRY, CDR2 SYGVKD. The CDR3, as DNA: TGTGCCATCAGACCAACTGGGGACAAGTTGAACACTGAAGCTTTCTTT. Encoded protein: CAIRPTGDKLNTEAFF.

The chain carries TRBV6-6 and TRBJ2-3, with 12 bases matching TRBD2. The CDR3 is 15 amino acids. Germline CDR1 MNHNY, CDR2 SVGAGI (reference sequence). V was clipped by 3 bases and J by 4 bases; unmatched bases: 2. The chain's CDR3 is CASSYASGGADTQYF. The CDR3 nucleotides read TGTGCCAGCAGTTATGCTAGCGGGGGGGCAGATACGCAGTATTTT.

The sample holds many counts of this clonotype. The genes are TRBV3-1 and TRBJ2-7; 12 bases map to TRBD2. This CDR3 region has 16 residues. Unmatched junction bases numbered 7, after V lost 3 bases and J lost 4 bases. Germline V CDR1 and CDR2: LGHDT, YNNKEL (reference sequence). The DNA for the CDR3 is TGTGCCAGCAGCCACCCGACTAGCGGGGGCCAATACGAGCAGTACTTC. Translating it yields CASSHPTSGGQYEQYF.

This chain connects TRBV27 to TRBJ2-3; the match to TRBD1 covers 10 bases. The length of the CDR3 is 15 residues. Germline V lookup: CDR1 MNHEY, CDR2 SMNVEV (reference sequence). Trimming cost V 5 bases and J 4 bases; bases outside gene matches: 6. The CDR3 nucleotides are TGTGCCAGCAGTGCTTACGGACAGGGGGCAGATACGCAGTATTTT. This sequence encodes CASSAYGQGADTQYF.

This clonotype was detected a few times. The chain links TRBV5-1 to TRBJ2-7; 10 bases line up with TRBD2. CDR3 length equals 16 residues. V lost 0 bases, J lost 3 bases, and 6 bases stayed unmatched. Germline CDR1 SGHRS, CDR2 YFSETQ. For the CDR3, the DNA is TGCGCCAGCAGCTTGGGGTCTAGCGGGAGTAGCTACGAGCAGTACTTC. It yields the protein CASSLGSSGSSYEQYF. The full variable domain, completed using reference TRBV5-1 and TRBJ2-7, is KAGVTQTPRYLIKTRGQQVTLSCSPISGHRSVSWYQQTPGQGLQFLFEYFSETQRNKGNFPGRFSGRQFSNSRSEMNVSTLELGDSALYLCASSLGSSGSSYEQYFGPGTRLTVT.

This chain joins TRBV4-3 and TRBJ1-5; D is unclear. Germline V gene lookup returns CDR1 LGHNA and CDR2 YSLEER. The CDR3 extends over 13 amino acids. V dropped 7 bases and J dropped 6 bases, with 13 bases sitting between them. CDR3 protein: CASNQDSGQPQHF. For the CDR3, the DNA is TGCGCCAGCAACCAGGACTCCGGTCAGCCCCAGCATTTT.

V and J are TRBV12-3 or TRBV12-4 and TRBJ2-2; a weak D match, TRBD2 (6 bases). Trimming cost V 2 bases and J 5 bases, with 12 bases left between them. This CDR3 is built from 15 residues. The CDR3 is CASSLTGVRTGELFF. The CDR3 region has the DNA TGTGCCAGCAGTTTAACGGGGGTTAGGACCGGGGAGCTGTTTTTT.

The genes are TRBV9 and TRBJ1-2; possible D gene TRBD1, 5 bases. The CDR3 length is 18 residues. CDR1 is SGDLS, CDR2 YYNGEE, per germline. With 0 bases removed from V and 4 bases from J, the gap between germline ends came to 22 bases. CDR3 in amino acids: CASSVEGPGTAPSYGYTF. The CDR3 DNA follows: TGTGCCAGCAGCGTAGAGGGGCCGGGGACCGCACCCTCCTATGGCTACACCTTC.

This clonotype came up a few times. The J gene is TRBJ2-4, the V gene TRBV25-1; TRBD2 matches 7 bases. This CDR3 spans 14 amino acids. From germline, CDR1 is MGHDK and CDR2 SYGVNS. Trimming removed 1 base from V and 7 bases from J; junction bases left unmatched: 4. The DNA for the CDR3 is TGTGCCAGCAGTGAATTTGGGGAGGGGAACATTCAGTACTTC. It codes for CASSEFGEGNIQYF. Supplemented by reference TRBV25-1 and TRBJ2-4, the full variable domain reads EADIYQTPRYLVIGTGKKITLECSQTMGHDKMYWYQQDPGMELHLIHYSYGVNSTEKGDLSSESTVSRIRTEHFPLTLESARPSHTSQYLCASSEFGEGNIQYFGAGTRLSVL.

This clonotype was observed a few times. This rearrangement joins TRBV20-1 to TRBJ2-2, with TRBD2 matching 8 bases. Germline assignment: CDR1 DFQATT and CDR2 SNEGSKA (reference sequence). The CDR3 totals 13 residues. CDR3 residues: CAASGGVSGELFF. For the CDR3, the DNA is TGCGCCGCGAGCGGGGGTGTCTCCGGGGAGCTGTTTTTT.

The V and J genes are TRBV9 and TRBJ2-1, with D possibly matching TRBD2 (5 bases). The CDR3 is made up of 15 amino acids. CDR1 is SGDLS and CDR2 is YYNGEE in the germline V gene. Trimming stripped 0 bases from V and 2 bases from J, with 9 bases between. CDR3 coding DNA: TGTGCCAGCAGCGTAGACGGGGAGACCTACAATGAGCAGTTCTTC. Protein product: CASSVDGETYNEQFF.

This clonotype occurred a few times. The CDR3 loop is CSGEGRQETQYF. The CDR3 bases are TGCAGCGGGGAGGGGAGGCAAGAGACCCAGTACTTC. The chain uses TRBV29-1 and TRBJ2-5; 7 nucleotides line up with TRBD2. Trimming removed 7 bases from V and 2 bases from J; junction bases left unmatched: 4. CDR1 is SQVTM, CDR2 ANQGSEA, per germline. The CDR3 covers 12 residues.

The CDR3: CSARGMETQYF. DNA for the CDR3: TGCAGTGCTAGAGGAATGGAGACCCAGTACTTC. V usage is TRBV20-1 and J usage is TRBJ2-1; no definite D call. The J call is uncertain, as TRBJ2-5 better fits the DNA end. The CDR3 covers 11 residues. In germline, CDR1 is DFQATT, CDR2 SNEGSKA (reference sequence).

The chain carries TRBV5-1 and TRBJ2-2; 8 bases line up with TRBD2. The J segment lost 6 bases and the V segment lost 0 bases, leaving 10 bases of the junction unmatched. The germline V gene encodes CDR1 SGHRS and CDR2 YFSETQ. The CDR3 has 17 residues. The chain's CDR3 is CASSLVPAGGSAGELFF. CDR3 nucleotide sequence: TGCGCCAGCAGCTTGGTTCCGGCGGGGGGTTCCGCCGGGGAGCTGTTTTTT. The full variable domain, rest sourced from reference TRBV5-1 and TRBJ2-2, is KAGVTQTPRYLIKTRGQQVTLSCSPISGHRSVSWYQQTPGQGLQFLFEYFSETQRNKGNFPGRFSGRQFSNSRSEMNVSTLELGDSALYLCASSLVPAGGSAGELFFGEGSRLTVL.

The rearrangement joins TRBV28 to TRBJ1-2; TRBD1 aligns across 7 bases. The V gene end was trimmed by 6 bases and the J gene end by 1 base; junction bases not matched to a gene: 5. This CDR3 comprises 14 residues. Looked up from germline, CDR1 is MDHEN and CDR2 is SYDVKM. CDR3 amino acids: CASRRTGLNYGYTF. The CDR3 nucleotides are TGTGCCAGCAGACGGACAGGACTTAACTATGGCTACACCTTC.

This clonotype was recorded at least ten times. The chain joins TRBV7-9 to TRBJ2-7, with a tentative D call TRBD2 (6 bases). V lost 1 base and J lost 1, with 8 bases in between. CDR3 length: 14 residues. The V gene's germline CDR1 is SEHNR and CDR2 FQNEAQ (reference sequence). The CDR3 here is CASSLDAGSYEQYF. CDR3 DNA: TGTGCCAGCAGCTTAGATGCGGGATCCTACGAGCAGTACTTC.

This clonotype turned up a few times. The chain links TRBV20-1 to TRBJ2-1, with 11 bases identical to TRBD2. The ends lost 1 base at V and 4 bases at J; junction bases unmatched: 6. Germline V gives CDR1 DFQATT, CDR2 SNEGSKA (reference sequence). The CDR3 sequence is 16 residues long. Here the CDR3 reads CSARGGSGGDYNEQFF. Here the CDR3 DNA reads TGCAGTGCTAGAGGGGGTAGCGGGGGGGATTACAATGAGCAGTTCTTC.

In this sample, this clonotype turned up a few times. The rearrangement joins TRBV27 to TRBJ2-5; 15 bases are a match to TRBD2. The J call may be incorrect, as the DNA end agrees better with TRBJ2-1. CDR1 is MNHEY and CDR2 is SMNVEV in the germline V gene (reference sequence). There are 14 residues in the CDR3. CDR3: CASSLQGLAGGQFF. CDR3 bases: TGTGCCAGCAGTTTACAGGGACTAGCGGGAGGGCAGTTCTTC.

This chain links TRBV4-1 with TRBJ2-1; 8 bases match TRBD1. Per the germline V gene, CDR1 is MGHRA and CDR2 is YSYEKL. The CDR3 length is 16 residues. Trimming took 3 bases from V and 7 from J; bases not matched to a gene: 11. The CDR3 nucleotides are TGCGCCAGCAGCCATCTCGCCGGGACAGGTACGAATGAGCAGTTCTTC. Translation gives CASSHLAGTGTNEQFF.

This clonotype was seen a few times. The chain is built from TRBV28 and TRBJ2-1; D is unclear. The better agreement between TRBJ2-5 and the DNA end casts doubt on the J call. CDR3 length: 15 amino acids. Germline-derived CDR1 and CDR2 are MDHEN and SYDVKM. The CDR3: CASSHSRLGEETQYF. In DNA form, the CDR3 reads TGTGCCAGCTCCCACAGCCGACTCGGCGAGGAGACCCAGTACTTC.

In its sample, this clonotype was seen once. This chain links TRBV12-3 or TRBV12-4 with TRBJ2-5; D not resolved. The J call may not be correct, given that the DNA end is closer to TRBJ2-7. This CDR3 is 15 amino acids long. The CDR3 coding sequence is TGTGCCAGCAGTCACAGAGGCAAGTTAATCTACGAGCAGTACTTC. This sequence encodes CASSHRGKLIYEQYF.

This clonotype was seen more than once but under ten times. V and J are TRBV28 and TRBJ2-2; D is possibly TRBD2 (9 bases). The CDR3 totals 23 residues. Trimming shortened V by 7 bases and J by 7 bases, and 43 bases separated the two germline ends. Germline values: CDR1 MDHEN, CDR2 SYDVKM. Written as DNA, the CDR3 is TGTGCCAGCACCTTAAATAGGGGACAGGTCCCAACGGCGCGGGAGGGCGTTCGCGGGGAGCTGTTTTTT. Translated, it gives CASTLNRGQVPTAREGVRGELFF.

This clonotype was picked up a small number of times. The V gene is TRBV28, the J gene TRBJ2-1, with 8 nucleotides matching TRBD2. The CDR3 covers 14 residues. V shed 6 bases, J shed 10 bases, and the junction held 11 bases outside the gene matches. CDR1 and CDR2 (germline): MDHEN, SYDVKM. The CDR3 DNA is TGTGCCAGCAGCCTACTGGGACTAGTGGGGGAGCAGTTCTTC. This translates into CASSLLGLVGEQFF.

Worth noting for this clonotype: One end of the junction is discordant with germline, which a read error may explain. The V call is TRBV28, the J call TRBJ2-3; the D gene is possibly TRBD2 (6 bases). The germline gives CDR1 MDHEN, CDR2 SYDVKM. The CDR3 has 13 amino acids. CDR3 nucleotide sequence: TGTACCAGCAAGGTGGATAGCGGCGATACGCAGTATTTT. As protein: CTSKVDSGDTQYF.

In this sample, this clonotype turned up a few times. This chain links TRBV12-3 or TRBV12-4 with TRBJ1-2; D may be TRBD1 (6 bases). The CDR3 extends over 15 amino acids. The V end was cut by 7 bases, the J end by 9 bases, with 24 bases between. The DNA for the CDR3 is TGTGCCAGCAAGTACAGGGAGGAAATTGACGATAGCTACACCTTC. This encodes CASKYREEIDDSYTF.

This rearrangement joins TRBV12-3 or TRBV12-4 to TRBJ1-2; TRBD1 matches at 7 bases. There are 16 residues in the CDR3. V dropped 6 bases and J dropped 0; count of bases not matched to a gene: 10. CDR3 amino acids: CASRVGGQYSNYGYTF. The CDR3 DNA reads as TGTGCCAGCAGAGTAGGGGGCCAATATTCTAACTATGGCTACACCTTC.

This clonotype was counted between two and nine times. This sequence joins TRBV6-6 and TRBJ1-5; D is uncertain. The germline V gene encodes CDR1 MNHNY and CDR2 SVGAGI (reference sequence). Between the trimmed V and J ends, which lost 7 bases and 1 base, there was a span of 14 bases. This CDR3 comprises 15 residues. The CDR3 region is CASKEEVRSNQPQHF. The CDR3, as DNA: TGTGCCAGCAAGGAGGAGGTGCGGAGCAATCAGCCCCAGCATTTT.

J is TRBJ1-1 and V is TRBV29-1; the D gene is possibly TRBD1 (6 bases). The CDR3 runs to 14 residues. V lost 4 bases to trimming and J lost 3 bases, with 15 bases between them. CDR1 SQVTM and CDR2 ANQGSEA come from the germline V gene. CDR3 region: CSVVGGGQDTEAFF. The CDR3 bases are TGCAGCGTTGTGGGAGGGGGGCAGGACACTGAAGCTTTCTTT.

The chain combines TRBV7-2 with TRBJ2-5; perhaps D is TRBD1 or TRBD2 (7 bases each). This CDR3 has 15 residues. V lost 0 bases and J 4 bases, leaving 12 bases between the germline ends. Germline CDR1 SGHTA, CDR2 FQGNSA. In nucleotides, the CDR3 is TGTGCCAGCAGCTTAGCGGGGAGGGGGCGAGAGACCCAGTACTTC. It codes for CASSLAGRGRETQYF.

The chain has TRBV6-1 and TRBJ2-3; no definite D call. The ends were cut back, 4 bases at V and 4 bases at J, with 12 bases in the middle. The CDR3 has 14 residues. Germline-derived CDR1 and CDR2 are MNHNS and SASEGT. CDR3 residues: CASSVAESADTQYF. DNA for the CDR3: TGTGCCAGCAGTGTCGCAGAGTCGGCAGATACGCAGTATTTT.

The V and J genes are TRBV3-1 and TRBJ2-7, with D possibly called TRBD1 or TRBD2 (7 bases each). The CDR3 consists of 18 residues. V lost 0 bases and J lost 4, with 22 bases in between. CDR1 and CDR2 from the germline V gene are LGHDT and YNNKEL (reference sequence). CDR3 bases: TGTGCCAGCAGCCAAGAAGGGGACACAGGGGAGGGTTGGTACGAGCAGTACTTC. Its protein product is CASSQEGDTGEGWYEQYF.

This clonotype was seen a handful of times. The V gene is TRBV5-1, the J gene TRBJ2-3; D remains unclear. The CDR3 sequence is 14 residues long. The ends were cut back, 0 bases at V and 4 bases at J, with 9 bases in the middle. CDR1 SGHRS and CDR2 YFSETQ come from the germline V gene. This CDR3 is CASSLGVSADTQYF. The CDR3 nucleotides are TGCGCCAGCAGCTTGGGAGTTTCGGCAGATACGCAGTATTTT.